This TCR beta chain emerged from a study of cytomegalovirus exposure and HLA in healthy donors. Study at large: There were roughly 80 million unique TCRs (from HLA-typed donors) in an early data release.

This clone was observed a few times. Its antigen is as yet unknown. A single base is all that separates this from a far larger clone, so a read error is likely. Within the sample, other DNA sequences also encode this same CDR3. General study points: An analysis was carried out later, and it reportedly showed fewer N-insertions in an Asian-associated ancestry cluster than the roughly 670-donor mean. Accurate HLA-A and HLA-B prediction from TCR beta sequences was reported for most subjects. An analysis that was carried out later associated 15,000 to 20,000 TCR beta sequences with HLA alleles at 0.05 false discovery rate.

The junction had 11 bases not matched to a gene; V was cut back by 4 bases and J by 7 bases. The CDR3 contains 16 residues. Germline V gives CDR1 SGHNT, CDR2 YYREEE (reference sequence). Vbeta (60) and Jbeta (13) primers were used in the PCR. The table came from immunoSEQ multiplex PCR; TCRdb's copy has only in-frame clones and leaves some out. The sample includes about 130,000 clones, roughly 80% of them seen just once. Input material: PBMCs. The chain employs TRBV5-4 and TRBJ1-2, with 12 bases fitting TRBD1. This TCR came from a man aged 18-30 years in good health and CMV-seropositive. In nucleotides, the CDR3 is TGTGCCAGCAGCCAAGACCGGGACAGGGGGCTTGGTGGCTACACCTTC. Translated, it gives CASSQDRDRGLGGYTF.